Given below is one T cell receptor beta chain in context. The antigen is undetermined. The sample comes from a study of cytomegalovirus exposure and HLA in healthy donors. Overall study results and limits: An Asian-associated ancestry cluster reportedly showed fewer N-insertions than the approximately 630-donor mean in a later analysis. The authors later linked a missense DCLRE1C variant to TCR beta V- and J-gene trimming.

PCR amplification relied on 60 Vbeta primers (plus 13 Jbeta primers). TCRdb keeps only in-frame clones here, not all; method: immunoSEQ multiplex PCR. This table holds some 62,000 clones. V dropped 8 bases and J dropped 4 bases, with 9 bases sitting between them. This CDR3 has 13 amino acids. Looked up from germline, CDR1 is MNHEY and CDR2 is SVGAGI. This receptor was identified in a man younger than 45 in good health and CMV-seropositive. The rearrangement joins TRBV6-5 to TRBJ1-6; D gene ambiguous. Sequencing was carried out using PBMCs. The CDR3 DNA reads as TGTGCCAGCTTTCAACAGTATAATTCACCCCTCCACTTT. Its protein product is CASFQQYNSPLHF.